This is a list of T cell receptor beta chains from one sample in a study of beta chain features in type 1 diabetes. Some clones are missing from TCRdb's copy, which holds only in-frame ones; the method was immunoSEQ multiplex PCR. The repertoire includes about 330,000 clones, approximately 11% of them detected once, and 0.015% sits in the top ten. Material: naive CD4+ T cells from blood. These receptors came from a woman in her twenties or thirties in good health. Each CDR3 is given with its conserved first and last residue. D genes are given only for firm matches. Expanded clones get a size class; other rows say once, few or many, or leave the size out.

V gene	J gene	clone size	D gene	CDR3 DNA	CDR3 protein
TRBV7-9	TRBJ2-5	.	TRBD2	TGTGCCAGCAGCTCTATCGTAGCGGGAGGAGAGACCCAGTACTTC	CASSSIVAGGETQYF
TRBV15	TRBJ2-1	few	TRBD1	TGTGCCACCAGCAGAATCGGACAGGGGAACCGCAATGAGCAGTTCTTC	CATSRIGQGNRNEQFF
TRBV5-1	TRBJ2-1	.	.	TGCGCCAGCAGCGGGGGGACAGTTTCTAATGAGCAGTTCTTC	CASSGGTVSNEQFF
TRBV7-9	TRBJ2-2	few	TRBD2	TGTGCCAGCAGCTTTCTAGCGGGAGACGACACCGGGGAGCTGTTTTTT	CASSFLAGDDTGELFF
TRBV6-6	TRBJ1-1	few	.	TGTGCCAGCAGTTACTCGCAGAGGTCCACTGAAGCTTTCTTT	CASSYSQRSTEAFF
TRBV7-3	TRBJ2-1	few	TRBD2	TGTGCCAGCAGTCCGGGCGGGGGACTAGCGGGAGGCAATGAGCAGTTCTTC	CASSPGGGLAGGNEQFF
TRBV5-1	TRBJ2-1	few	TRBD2	TGCGCCAGCAGCCCTGTGGTAGCGGGAGGTTCCTACAATGAGCAGTTCTTC	CASSPVVAGGSYNEQFF
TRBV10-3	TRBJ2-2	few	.	TGTGCCATCAGTGCGGTTGGGGCAGAGAGCGGGGAGCTGTTTTTT	CAISAVGAESGELFF
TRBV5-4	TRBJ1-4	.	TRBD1	TGTGCCAGCAGCAAAACGACAGGGTTTAATGAAAAACTGTTTTTT	CASSKTTGFNEKLFF
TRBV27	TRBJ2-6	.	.	TGTGCCTCCCAAGCAGGGATCGGGGCCAACGTCCTGACTTTC	CASQAGIGANVLTF
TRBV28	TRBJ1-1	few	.	TGTGCCAGCAAAACTCAGGGGCAAGCTTTCTTT	CASKTQGQAFF
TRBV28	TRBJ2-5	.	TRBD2	TGTGCCAGCAGTTTCAACCCCTATTGGGACTACGCGGAAGAGAAGACCCAGTACTTC	CASSFNPYWDYAEEKTQYF
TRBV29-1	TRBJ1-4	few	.	TGCAGCGCTGCTCAGGGCTCAACTAATGAAAAACTGTTTTTT	CSAAQGSTNEKLFF
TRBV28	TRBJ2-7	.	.	TGTGCCAGCAGTTTACCTTCTCTTCCCTACGAGCAGTACTTC	CASSLPSLPYEQYF
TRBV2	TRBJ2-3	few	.	TGTGCCAGGACCCGGGCAGATACGCAGTATTTT	CARTRADTQYF
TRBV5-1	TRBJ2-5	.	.	TGCGCCAGCAGCGGAGACAGCCAAGAGACCCAGTACTTC	CASSGDSQETQYF
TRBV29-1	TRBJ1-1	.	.	TGCAGCGTTGAGATTGATACTAAAGCTTTCTTT	CSVEIDTKAFF
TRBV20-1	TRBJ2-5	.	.	TGCAGTGCTGCACCACAGGGACGGGAGTACTTC	CSAAPQGREYF
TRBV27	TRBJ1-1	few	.	TGTGCCAGCAGTCGCCGACAGACAAACACTGAAGCTTTCTTT	CASSRRQTNTEAFF
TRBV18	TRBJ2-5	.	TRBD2	TGTGCCAGCTCTCAGACTAGCGGGGGAGAGACCCAGTACTTC	CASSQTSGGETQYF
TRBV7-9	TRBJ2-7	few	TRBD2	TGTGCCAGCAGCTTTACTAGCGGGGGTTACGAGCAGTACTTC	CASSFTSGGYEQYF
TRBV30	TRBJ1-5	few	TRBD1	TGTGCCTGGGCAACAGGGGCCGATCAGCCCCAGCATTTT	CAWATGADQPQHF
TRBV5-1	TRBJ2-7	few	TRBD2	TGCGCCAGCAGCCGATCTAGCGGGAGTTCCTACGAGCAGTACTTC	CASSRSSGSSYEQYF
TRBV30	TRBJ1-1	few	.	TGTGCCTGGGAGGTGAACACTGAAGCTTTCTTT	CAWEVNTEAFF
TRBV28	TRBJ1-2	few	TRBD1	TGTGCCAGCAGCCCAGGGGGCTATGGCTACACCTTC	CASSPGGYGYTF
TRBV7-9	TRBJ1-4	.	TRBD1	TGTGCCAGCACCACGGACAGGGGCAATCTTGGTCATGAAAAACTGTTTTTT	CASTTDRGNLGHEKLFF
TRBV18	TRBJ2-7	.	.	TGTGCCAGCTCAATTGGGACTCCGGTCTCCTACGAGCAGTACTTC	CASSIGTPVSYEQYF
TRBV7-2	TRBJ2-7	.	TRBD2	TGTGCCAGCAGCTTAGAGCGGGGACCCTACGAGCAGTACTTC	CASSLERGPYEQYF
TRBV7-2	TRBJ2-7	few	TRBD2	TGTGCCAGCAGCTTACGGCTAGCGGGGAGCTACGAGCAGTACTTC	CASSLRLAGSYEQYF
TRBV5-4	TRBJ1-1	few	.	TGTGCCAGCAGCCCCGGGGGGGGGCTGGAGACGTTTGCTGAAGCTTTCTTT	CASSPGGGLETFAEAFF
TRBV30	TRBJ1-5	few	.	TGTGCCTGGGGACGGGATAGCAATCAGCCCCAGCATTTT	CAWGRDSNQPQHF
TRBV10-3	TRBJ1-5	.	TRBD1	TGTGCCATCAGTGAGTCCCCAGGGGGGTCCCAGCATTTT	CAISESPGGSQHF
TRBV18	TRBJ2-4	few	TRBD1	TGTGCCAGCTCACCAAATAGTGGTGGTTCAGGGGGCCGAAACATTCAGTACTTC	CASSPNSGGSGGRNIQYF
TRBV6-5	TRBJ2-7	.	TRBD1	TGTGCCAGCAGTTACTCGGGACAGGGGGAATACGAGCAGTACTTC	CASSYSGQGEYEQYF
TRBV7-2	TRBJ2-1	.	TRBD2	TGTGCCAGCAGCCCAGGGGCTAGCGGGGGCACTGATGAGCAGTTCTTC	CASSPGASGGTDEQFF
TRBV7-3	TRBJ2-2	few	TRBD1	TGTGCCAGCAGCACAGACAGGGCCACCGGGGAGCTGTTTTTT	CASSTDRATGELFF
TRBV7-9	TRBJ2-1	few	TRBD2	TGTGCCAGCAGCTTAGAGGGACTAGCGGGCCGATTCTTC	CASSLEGLAGRFF
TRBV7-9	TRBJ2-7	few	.	TGTGCCAGCAGCTTAGAGGGGAACTACGAGCAGTACTTC	CASSLEGNYEQYF
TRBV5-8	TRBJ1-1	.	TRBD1	TGTGCCAGCAGCGGACAGGGGAACACTGAAGCTTTCTTT	CASSGQGNTEAFF
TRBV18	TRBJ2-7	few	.	TGTGCCAGCTCTCCATCAGAGGCCGCCTACGAGCAGTACTTC	CASSPSEAAYEQYF
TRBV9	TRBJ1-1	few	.	TGTGCCAGCAGCGTAGTAGGGGCCACAGTGAACACTGAAGCTTTCTTT	CASSVVGATVNTEAFF
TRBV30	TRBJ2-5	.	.	TGTGCCTGGAGGGGGACCGCGGGGGAGACCCAGTACTTC	CAWRGTAGETQYF
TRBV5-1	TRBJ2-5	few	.	TGCGCCAGCAGCTTGACATCGCAAGAGACCCAGTACTTC	CASSLTSQETQYF
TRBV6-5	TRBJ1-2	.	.	TGTGCCAGCAGTTACGGGGCGACATCGGTCCATGGCTACACCTTC	CASSYGATSVHGYTF
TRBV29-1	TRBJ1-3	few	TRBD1	TGCAGCGCCACAAGACAGGGGGCCAACACCATATATTTT	CSATRQGANTIYF
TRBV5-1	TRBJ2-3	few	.	TGCGCCAGCAGCTCCCCCGACAGGCTCGCAGATACGCAGTATTTT	CASSSPDRLADTQYF
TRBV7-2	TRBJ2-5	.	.	TGTGCCAGCAGCTTAGTCGCGAGCGAAAAAGAGACCCAGTACTTC	CASSLVASEKETQYF
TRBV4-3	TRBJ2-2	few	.	TGCGCCAGCAGCCAATTCTCGGCGAACACCGGGGAGCTGTTTTTT	CASSQFSANTGELFF
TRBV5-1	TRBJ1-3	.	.	TGCGCCAGCAGCTTGGGGACAGCTGGAAACACCATATATTTT	CASSLGTAGNTIYF
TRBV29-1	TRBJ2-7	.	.	TGCAGCGTTGAAGTTACAGGTCAAAGAAACTACGAGCAGTACTTC	CSVEVTGQRNYEQYF
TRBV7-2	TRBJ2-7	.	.	TGTGCCAGCAGCTTAGGTCCAGGGTCCTACGAGCAGTACTTC	CASSLGPGSYEQYF